The 30 T cell receptor beta chains in this list originate from one sample, sequenced in a study of cytomegalovirus exposure and HLA in healthy donors. Vbeta (60) and Jbeta (13) primers were used in the PCR. Profiling relied on immunoSEQ multiplex PCR, and the TCRdb table lists in-frame clones only, not all of them. Of about 160,000 clones listed, about four fifths are singletons. Specimen: PBMCs. The source of these receptors is a man aged 25 to 40 in good health and CMV-seronegative.

The rearrangement links TRBV6-6 to TRBJ2-3, with TRBD2 matching 9 bases. There are 16 residues in the CDR3. The ends lost 3 bases at V and 6 bases at J; junction bases unmatched: 10. Per the germline V gene, CDR1 is MNHNY and CDR2 is SVGAGI (reference sequence). For the CDR3, the DNA is TGTGCCAGCAGTTATGGCGGGGGGGCCCTTGGTGATACGCAGTATTTT. It encodes CASSYGGGALGDTQYF.

The chain joins TRBV5-8 to TRBJ1-5, with 8 bases aligning to TRBD1. The CDR3 loop spans 14 amino acids. With 4 bases clipped from V and 2 bases from J, the junction kept 2 bases outside the gene matches. CDR1 and CDR2 (germline): SGHTS, YDEGEE. CDR3 sequence (DNA): TGTGCCAGCAGCCCGGGACAGGGCAATCAGCCCCAGCATTTT. Its protein product is CASSPGQGNQPQHF.

The rearrangement uses TRBV7-9 and TRBJ2-3; 14 nucleotides align to TRBD2. The CDR3 runs 15 residues. Germline loops: CDR1 SEHNR, CDR2 FQNEAQ (reference sequence). V gave up 6 bases and J gave up 5 bases; unmatched junction bases: 4. CDR3 DNA sequence: TGTGCCAGCAGTCGGACTAGCGGGGGGAAAGATACGCAGTATTTT. It yields the protein CASSRTSGGKDTQYF.

The genes are TRBV5-4 and TRBJ1-1, with D maybe TRBD1 (5 bases). Germline V gene lookup returns CDR1 SGHNT and CDR2 YYREEE (reference sequence). This CDR3 region has 16 residues. With 0 bases removed from V and 2 bases from J, the gap between germline ends came to 14 bases. CDR3 residues: CASSLGGRQGNTEAFF. The DNA for the CDR3 is TGTGCCAGCAGCTTGGGGGGCCGGCAGGGTAACACTGAAGCTTTCTTT.

V gene TRBV6-5 combines with J gene TRBJ1-5; 7 nucleotides match TRBD1. The CDR3 covers 15 residues. V was pared by 6 bases and J by 4 bases, with 9 bases of the junction left unmatched. Germline CDR1 reads MNHEY; CDR2 reads SVGAGI. DNA of the CDR3: TGTGCCAGCAGCCCTGGACAGGCGGTTAATCAGCCCCAGCATTTT. Translated, it gives CASSPGQAVNQPQHF.

This chain connects TRBV5-4 to TRBJ2-7, with 8 nucleotides matching TRBD1. J was trimmed by 5 bases and V by 5 bases; bases with no gene match: 6. CDR3 length: 13 amino acids. Germline CDR1 is SGHNT and CDR2 is YYREEE (reference sequence). The CDR3 bases are TGTGCCAGCAGTAGGACAGGGAGTAACGAGCAGTACTTC. Encoded protein: CASSRTGSNEQYF.

The rearrangement links TRBV7-3 to TRBJ2-2; D gene ambiguous. V was trimmed by 2 bases and J by 7 bases, leaving 5 bases between them. The CDR3 runs 12 residues. Germline CDR1 SGHTA, CDR2 FQGTGA. The CDR3 DNA sequence: TGTGCCAGCAGCTTATCCCGCGGGGAGCTGTTTTTT. Translation: CASSLSRGELFF.

This chain uses TRBV5-1 with TRBJ1-1; 8 nucleotides match TRBD1. CDR1 SGHRS and CDR2 YFSETQ come from the germline V gene. CDR3 length: 18 residues. Trimming at V came to 1 base and at J to 4 bases, leaving 15 bases not matched to a gene. CDR3 in DNA: TGCGCCAGCAGCTTGACGGACAGGGACTCTAACAGCTTCACTGAAGCTTTCTTT. The encoded protein is CASSLTDRDSNSFTEAFF. Combining the CDR3 with reference TRBV5-1 and TRBJ1-1 gives the whole variable domain KAGVTQTPRYLIKTRGQQVTLSCSPISGHRSVSWYQQTPGQGLQFLFEYFSETQRNKGNFPGRFSGRQFSNSRSEMNVSTLELGDSALYLCASSLTDRDSNSFTEAFFGQGTRLTVV.

The rearrangement links TRBV2 to TRBJ2-7, with 8 positions matching TRBD1. The V gene end was trimmed by 7 bases and the J gene end by 1 base; junction bases not matched to a gene: 3. The CDR3 loop spans 13 amino acids. CDR1 and CDR2 (germline): SNHLY, FYNNEI. The chain's CDR3 is CASMQGASYEQYF. The CDR3 DNA reads TGTGCCAGCATGCAGGGGGCTTCCTACGAGCAGTACTTC.

This rearrangement joins TRBV27 to TRBJ1-2; weak D call: TRBD1 (6 bases). Deletions cut 4 bases from V and 9 bases from J, with 15 bases between. CDR1 and CDR2 from the germline V gene are MNHEY and SMNVEV (reference sequence). The CDR3 runs to 13 residues. CDR3 sequence: CASSWGQGLSYTF. CDR3 DNA: TGTGCCAGCAGTTGGGGGCAGGGGCTTAGCTACACCTTC.

The chain joins TRBV28 to TRBJ2-5; D remains ambiguous. The germline V gene has CDR1 MDHEN and CDR2 SYDVKM. V lost 6 bases and J 0 bases, leaving 11 bases between the germline ends. CDR3 size: 14 residues. The CDR3 spells CASSLEAHQETQYF. The CDR3 DNA reads as TGTGCCAGCAGCCTCGAGGCTCACCAAGAGACCCAGTACTTC.

The J gene is TRBJ1-5, the V gene TRBV10-3, with 9 bases fitting TRBD1. The CDR3 consists of 17 residues. The V gene end was trimmed by 6 bases and the J gene end by 0 bases; junction bases not matched to a gene: 9. Germline CDR1 ENHRY, CDR2 SYGVKD. CDR3 bases: TGTGCCATCAGGGGGTCGGACAGGGGCTATAGCAATCAGCCCCAGCATTTT. Protein sequence: CAIRGSDRGYSNQPQHF.

This clone has only a few counts. The chain couples TRBV7-6 to TRBJ1-2; D gene uncertain. In germline, CDR1 is SGHVS, CDR2 FNYEAQ. Trimming cost V 1 base and J 5 bases, with 8 bases left between them. The CDR3 totals 13 residues. This chain's CDR3 is CASSLDSLYGYTF. The CDR3 nucleotides read TGTGCCAGCAGCTTAGACTCCCTGTATGGCTACACCTTC.

This sequence joins TRBV19 and TRBJ1-6; D is perhaps TRBD1 (5 bases). This CDR3 comprises 15 residues. Germline V gene data show CDR1 as LNHDA and CDR2 as SQIVND (reference sequence). Trimming cost V 5 bases and J 9 bases, with 17 bases left between them. CDR3 in amino acids: CASSPKQDGISPLHF. CDR3 bases: TGTGCCAGTAGTCCAAAACAGGATGGGATTTCACCCCTCCACTTT.

The genes are TRBV28 and TRBJ1-1; possible D gene TRBD1, 5 bases. The germline gives CDR1 MDHEN, CDR2 SYDVKM. The CDR3 runs to 11 residues. V was trimmed by 7 bases and J by 10 bases, leaving 13 bases between them. The DNA for the CDR3 is TGTGCCAGCAATGTCAACCAGGGAGCTTTCTTT. Its protein product is CASNVNQGAFF.

The chain joins TRBV5-1 to TRBJ1-4; 10 bases are a match to TRBD1. The V and J ends lost 3 bases and 8 bases, in that order; junction bases with no gene match: 7. This CDR3 spans 15 amino acids. Germline CDR1 SGHRS, CDR2 YFSETQ. In nucleotides, the CDR3 is TGCGCCAGCAGCTCCGGGACAGGGGATGTGGAAAAACTGTTTTTT. This sequence encodes CASSSGTGDVEKLFF.

This chain joins TRBV7-3 and TRBJ2-3, with a possible D match to TRBD1 (6 bases). Germline V lookup: CDR1 SGHTA, CDR2 FQGTGA. The CDR3 loop spans 21 amino acids. Deletions cut 2 bases from V and 2 bases from J, with 29 bases between. The CDR3 region is CASSLWGRLDRDNLNTDTQYF. The CDR3, as DNA: TGTGCCAGCAGCTTATGGGGTCGCCTAGACCGGGACAACCTCAACACAGATACGCAGTATTTT.

The V and J genes are TRBV18 and TRBJ2-1; 8 bases line up with TRBD2. V was pared by 4 bases and J by 6 bases, with 5 bases of the junction left unmatched. The CDR3 spans 14 residues. CDR1 and CDR2 from the germline V gene are KGHSH and LQKENI. For the CDR3, the DNA is TGTGCCAGCTCACTTCGGGAGGGTCCCAATGAGCAGTTCTTC. Amino acids: CASSLREGPNEQFF. The full variable domain, rest sourced from reference TRBV18 and TRBJ2-1, is NAGVMQNPRHLVRRRGQEARLRCSPMKGHSHVYWYRQLPEEGLKFMVYLQKENIIDESGMPKERFSAEFPKEGPSILRIQQVVRGDSAAYFCASSLREGPNEQFFGPGTRLTVL.

This clone was observed a handful of times. The chain has TRBV5-1 and TRBJ1-6; 8 bases are a match to TRBD1. Germline CDR1 SGHRS, CDR2 YFSETQ. The CDR3 contains 14 residues. V trimming: 1 base; J trimming: 9 bases; junction bases outside the gene matches: 3. CDR3 sequence: CASSLQGALSPLHF. CDR3 coding DNA: TGCGCCAGCAGCTTGCAGGGGGCGCTTTCACCCCTCCACTTT.

This chain uses TRBV27 with TRBJ1-2; maybe TRBD1 (6 bases). The germline V gene encodes CDR1 MNHEY and CDR2 SMNVEV (reference sequence). There are 14 residues in the CDR3. V lost 5 bases to trimming and J lost 4 bases, with 14 bases between them. The CDR3 loop reads CASSATQGGYGYTF. The CDR3, as DNA: TGTGCCAGCAGTGCCACACAGGGTGGCTATGGCTACACCTTC.

The chain recombines TRBV14 with TRBJ2-5; 10 bases are a match to TRBD1. Unmatched junction bases numbered 3, after V lost 6 bases and J lost 2 bases. The V gene's germline CDR1 is SGHDN and CDR2 FVKESK. The CDR3 has 14 residues. The CDR3, as DNA: TGTGCCAGCAGTGACAGGGGGCTTCAAGAGACCCAGTACTTC. Amino acid sequence: CASSDRGLQETQYF.

The V and J genes are TRBV30 and TRBJ2-1; 7 bases line up with TRBD1. With 2 bases clipped from V and 6 bases from J, the junction kept 1 base outside the gene matches. The V gene's germline CDR1 is GTSNPN and CDR2 SVGIG (reference sequence). The CDR3 extends over 12 amino acids. CDR3 loop: CAWSRQGNEQFF. CDR3 nucleotide sequence: TGTGCCTGGAGTCGACAGGGCAATGAGCAGTTCTTC.

This clone was recorded a few times. V and J are TRBV6-6 and TRBJ2-1; 10 bases agree with TRBD2. V lost 2 bases, J lost 9 bases, and 7 bases stayed unmatched. The germline CDR1 and CDR2 sequences are MNHNY and SVGAGI (reference sequence). The CDR3 has 15 amino acids. This CDR3 reads CASSYEREGPGEQFF. CDR3 DNA: TGTGCCAGCAGTTACGAGCGGGAGGGCCCGGGTGAGCAGTTCTTC.

V gene TRBV4-2 combines with J gene TRBJ2-7; 13 bases are a match to TRBD2. Germline-derived CDR1 and CDR2 are LGHNA and YNFKEQ. The CDR3 has 17 residues. Unmatched junction bases numbered 11, after V lost 4 bases and J lost 5 bases. Here the CDR3 DNA reads TGTGCCAGCAGCCGGGATGTTGGGACTAGCGGGAAAAACGAGCAGTACTTC. This translates into CASSRDVGTSGKNEQYF.

This chain connects TRBV11-2 to TRBJ2-7; D not resolved. CDR1 SGHAT and CDR2 FQNNGV come from the germline V gene. The CDR3 is 15 amino acids. The germline V and J ends were trimmed by 1 base and 0 bases, with 10 bases remaining between them. CDR3 sequence: CASSLVPASSYEQYF. CDR3 in DNA: TGTGCCAGCAGCTTAGTGCCAGCTAGCTCCTACGAGCAGTACTTC.

This clone was picked up a small number of times. This chain links TRBV7-2 with TRBJ2-5; 9 positions match TRBD2. V trimming: 5 bases; J trimming: 4 bases; junction bases outside the gene matches: 8. The CDR3 totals 15 residues. Per the germline V gene, CDR1 is SGHTA and CDR2 is FQGNSA. This chain's CDR3 is CASSPLAGGLETQYF. The CDR3 DNA reads TGTGCCAGCAGCCCCCTGGCGGGGGGGCTAGAGACCCAGTACTTC.

The chain employs TRBV5-1 and TRBJ2-2; tentative D call: TRBD1 (6 bases). The ends were cut back, 5 bases at V and 3 bases at J, with 11 bases in the middle. This CDR3 comprises 14 residues. Germline CDR1 SGHRS, CDR2 YFSETQ. CDR3 DNA: TGCGCCAGCAGGGACCAGGGGTACACCGGGGAGCTGTTTTTT. Translated, it gives CASRDQGYTGELFF.

The CDR3 region is CSVVSSGGDPKTQYF. CDR3 nucleotide sequence: TGCAGCGTTGTGAGTAGCGGGGGGGATCCCAAGACCCAGTACTTC. V and J are TRBV29-1 and TRBJ2-5, with TRBD2 identical over 11 bases. V lost 4 bases and J lost 6; bases outside the gene matches: 10. Germline-derived CDR1 and CDR2 are SQVTM and ANQGSEA. This CDR3 is built from 15 residues. Combining the CDR3 with reference TRBV29-1 and TRBJ2-5 gives the whole variable domain SAVISQKPSRDICQRGTSLTIQCQVDSQVTMMFWYRQQPGQSLTLIATANQGSEATYESGFVIDKFPISRPNLTFSTLTVSNMSPEDSSIYLCSVVSSGGDPKTQYFGPGTRLLVL.

The chain employs TRBV25-1 and TRBJ1-1; D call uncertain. Germline V gives CDR1 MGHDK, CDR2 SYGVNS. The CDR3 extends over 12 amino acids. V was shortened by 7 bases and J by 6 bases, with 12 bases between the two germline ends. The CDR3 loop reads CASTQSGAEAFF. The CDR3 DNA reads as TGTGCCAGCACCCAAAGCGGGGCTGAAGCTTTCTTT.

The chain employs TRBV28 and TRBJ2-7; TRBD1 aligns across 10 bases. V lost 5 bases, J lost 2 bases, and 9 bases stayed unmatched. CDR3 size: 16 residues. The germline V gene encodes CDR1 MDHEN and CDR2 SYDVKM. The CDR3 region is CASSPSAGTGAYEQYF. The CDR3 DNA sequence: TGTGCCAGCAGTCCCTCGGCCGGGACAGGGGCCTACGAGCAGTACTTC. Full variable domain (remainder filled in from reference TRBV28 and TRBJ2-7): DVKVTQSSRYLVKRTGEKVFLECVQDMDHENMFWYRQDPGLGLRLIYFSYDVKMKEKGDIPEGYSVSREKKERFSLILESASTNQTSMYLCASSPSAGTGAYEQYFGPGTRLTVT.